This is a list of T cell receptor beta chains from one sample in a study of blood T cell repertoires in COVID-19. The method was immunoSEQ multiplex PCR; TCRdb's version includes in-frame clones alone and lacks a portion of them. In the table there are some 200,000 clones, approximately 82% of which are singletons. The sequencing sample was made of peripheral blood. The receptors shown here come from a man between 45 and 60 years old with active or convalescent COVID-19. Each CDR3 is given with its conserved first and last residue. The D gene is left open where the match is weak. The listing skips clone size in some rows; elsewhere it reads once, few, many or a size class.

>-|once|TRBJ1-6|TRBV5-6
TGTGCCAGCAGCTCCGGGGTTCATAATTCACCCCTCCACTTT
CASSSGVHNSPLHF
>-|-|TRBJ1-1|TRBV5-4
TGTGCCAGCAGCCCACAGGGATACACTGAAGCTTTCTTT
CASSPQGYTEAFF
>TRBD1|-|TRBJ1-4|TRBV29-1
TGCAGCGTTCGACGACAGGGCCCCGAAAAACTGTTTTTT
CSVRRQGPEKLFF
>TRBD2|-|TRBJ2-6|TRBV4-3
TGCGCCAGCAGCCAAGACTATTTCCTAGCGGGAGTAATTGGGGCCAACGTCCTGACTTTC
CASSQDYFLAGVIGANVLTF
>-|once|TRBJ1-3|TRBV7-8
TGTGCCAGCAGCCCGTATGGTTCGGGGGCTGGAAACACCATATATTTT
CASSPYGSGAGNTIYF
>-|-|TRBJ2-3|TRBV28
TGTGCCAGCAGTTTAGCCCCGGGTCTAGATACGCAGTATTTT
CASSLAPGLDTQYF
>TRBD2|-|TRBJ2-3|TRBV4-3
TGCGCCAGCAGCCAAGAGGGAGGGAGCACAGATACGCAGTATTTT
CASSQEGGSTDTQYF
>TRBD1|-|TRBJ2-1|TRBV7-8
TGTGCCAGCAGTCAGGGACAGGTGTACAATGAGCAGTTCTTC
CASSQGQVYNEQFF
>-|-|TRBJ1-6|TRBV5-1
TGCGCCAGCAGCTCAGGGATTCGGCGGGGATCACCCCTCCACTTT
CASSSGIRRGSPLHF
>-|-|TRBJ2-1|TRBV18
TGTGCCAGCTCACCACCGAGGATTAGCACATCTTCCTACAATGAGCAGTTCTTC
CASSPPRISTSSYNEQFF